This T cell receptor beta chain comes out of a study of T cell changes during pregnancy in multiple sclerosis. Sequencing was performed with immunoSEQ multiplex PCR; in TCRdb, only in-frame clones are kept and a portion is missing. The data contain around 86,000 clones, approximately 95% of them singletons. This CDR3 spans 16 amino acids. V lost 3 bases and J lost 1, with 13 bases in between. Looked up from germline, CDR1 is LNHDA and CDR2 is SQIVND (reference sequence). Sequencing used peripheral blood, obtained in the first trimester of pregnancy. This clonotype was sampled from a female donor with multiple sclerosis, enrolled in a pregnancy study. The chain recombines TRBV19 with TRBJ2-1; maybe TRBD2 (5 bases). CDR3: CASSIFGEGSYNEQFF. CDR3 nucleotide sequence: TGTGCCAGTAGTATTTTCGGGGAAGGGTCCTACAATGAGCAGTTCTTC.